Presented here are 2 T cell receptor beta chains from one specimen sequenced in a study of T cells expressing NK-cell markers. TCRdb re-called the 5' RACE reads and gives one entry per CDR3 protein, without DNA. This table lists about 400,000 distinct CDR3 sequences. The sequencing sample was made of blood T cells: a sorted CD56 or NKG2C T cell subset, CD4+ or CD8+ T cells, or bulk PBMC T cells (not recorded which). These receptors came from a woman aged 50 to 65 in good health.

The CDR3 region is CASAPRGAGTGELFF. The genes are TRBV25-1 and TRBJ2-2; TCRdb lists TRBD1, though no DNA is available to test this call. The CDR3 is made up of 15 amino acids. Germline V CDR1 and CDR2: MGHDK, SYGVNS.

V and J are TRBV7-8 and TRBJ1-4; TCRdb's assignment of TRBD1 cannot be checked, as there is no DNA. This CDR3 is built from 15 residues. Germline lookup yields CDR1 SGHVS and CDR2 FQNEAQ. The CDR3 loop reads CASSFAGTGVEKLFF.